What follows are 5 T cell receptor beta chains derived from one specimen sequenced in a study of T cell responses to AZD1222 COVID-19 vaccine. Repertoires were generated with immunoSEQ multiplex PCR, while TCRdb's copy carries only in-frame clones and drops some. This table has just under 75,000 clones, less than 85% appearing once. This specimen consisted of peripheral blood, obtained 28 days after the second AZD1222 dose. These receptors were collected from an adult who received the AZD1222 COVID-19 vaccine.

The chain recombines TRBV6-5 with TRBJ2-1; D is unresolved. The CDR3 has 12 residues. Germline V gene lookup returns CDR1 MNHEY and CDR2 SVGAGI. The V gene lost 7 bases and the J gene lost 0 bases, with 4 bases spanning the gap. The CDR3 nucleotides are TGTGCCAGCACGAGCTCCTACAATGAGCAGTTCTTC. Translated, it gives CASTSSYNEQFF.

The chain combines TRBV27 with TRBJ1-6, with 9 bases aligning to TRBD1. The CDR3 spans 15 residues. Germline lookup yields CDR1 MNHEY and CDR2 SMNVEV (reference sequence). V shed 3 bases and J 9 bases; nucleotides not matched to a gene: 6. CDR3 nucleotides: TGTGCCAGCAGTTTTCGGGGACAGGGTGGTTCACCCCTCCACTTT. Translation: CASSFRGQGGSPLHF.

The chain recombines TRBV5-1 with TRBJ1-3, with D uncertain. V gave up 4 bases and J gave up 1 base, with 12 bases separating them. CDR1 SGHRS and CDR2 YFSETQ come from the germline V gene. This CDR3 spans 15 amino acids. CDR3 sequence: CASSALGSSGNTIYF. The CDR3 nucleotides read TGCGCCAGCAGCGCTCTAGGGAGTTCTGGAAACACCATATATTTT.

J is TRBJ1-1 and V is TRBV7-9; 9 bases are a match to TRBD1. CDR3 length: 14 residues. The V and J ends lost 1 base and 7 bases, in that order; junction bases with no gene match: 4. The germline V gene has CDR1 SEHNR and CDR2 FQNEAQ (reference sequence). The CDR3 DNA sequence: TGTGCCAGCAGCTTAGGGGACAGGGAAAATGAAGCTTTCTTT. Protein product: CASSLGDRENEAFF.

This sequence joins TRBV7-6 and TRBJ2-7; 12 nucleotides align to TRBD1. This CDR3 is 16 amino acids long. The V and J ends lost 4 bases and 6 bases, in that order; junction bases with no gene match: 10. Per the germline V gene, CDR1 is SGHVS and CDR2 is FNYEAQ. DNA of the CDR3: TGTGCCAGCAGCTCCATCCGGGACAGGGGGCTTGTCGAGCAGTACTTC. This encodes CASSSIRDRGLVEQYF.